A selection of T cell receptor beta chains follows, all from one sample in a study of blood T cell repertoires in COVID-19. Produced via immunoSEQ multiplex PCR; TCRdb's table is partial and in-frame only. The table shows some 260,000 clones, with 85% to 90% occurring only once. The specimen was peripheral blood. Receptor source: a woman between 35 and 50 years old who had recovered from COVID-19. Each CDR3 is given with its conserved first and last residue. The D gene is left open where the match is weak. Clone sizes are given selectively: once, few, many, or a class where the clone is expanded.

>-|TRBJ2-3|TRBV24-1|TRBD2
CATTDTGTSGRSRADTQYF
TGTGCCACCACCGACACCGGGACTAGCGGGAGGAGTAGGGCAGATACGCAGTATTTT
>-|TRBJ2-5|TRBV21-1|-
CASRRKQETQYF
TGTGCCAGCAGGCGGAAACAAGAGACCCAGTACTTC
>-|TRBJ2-7|TRBV9|TRBD1
CASSGSQGATYEQYF
TGTGCCAGCAGCGGAAGCCAGGGGGCCACATACGAGCAGTACTTC
>-|TRBJ2-1|TRBV6-5|TRBD2
CASTQAGRGEQFF
TGTGCCAGCACCCAGGCAGGGAGGGGTGAGCAGTTCTTC
>-|TRBJ2-2|TRBV30|-
CACQTPNTGELFF
TGTGCCTGCCAGACACCGAACACCGGGGAGCTGTTTTTT
>-|TRBJ1-2|TRBV5-8|TRBD1
CASSLAPTGGVNGYTF
TGTGCCAGCAGCCTGGCCCCCACAGGGGGCGTGAATGGCTACACCTTC
>-|TRBJ2-1|TRBV5-4|TRBD2
CASSPRTSPSQGNEQFF
TGTGCCAGCAGCCCAAGGACTAGCCCATCACAGGGTAATGAGCAGTTCTTC
>-|TRBJ2-1|TRBV7-9|TRBD2
CASSFSGVGDEQFF
TGTGCCAGCAGCTTTAGCGGGGTAGGGGATGAGCAGTTCTTC
>-|TRBJ1-5|TRBV7-9|TRBD1
CASSLGQGLRNQPQHF
TGTGCCAGCAGCTTGGGACAGGGGCTCCGCAATCAGCCCCAGCATTTT
>-|TRBJ1-2|TRBV19|-
CASHPGAGYGYTF
TGTGCCAGCCACCCCGGTGCTGGCTATGGCTACACCTTC
>once|TRBJ2-2|TRBV6-4|TRBD2
CASSDSWREPGGELFF
TGTGCCAGCAGTGACTCCTGGCGGGAGCCGGGGGGGGAGCTGTTTTTT
>-|TRBJ2-7|TRBV6-6|-
CASRPLGGSYEQYF
TGTGCCAGCAGGCCCCTGGGGGGCTCCTACGAGCAGTACTTC
>-|TRBJ2-7|TRBV10-3|TRBD1
CAISESGTTGGFSYEQYF
TGTGCCATCAGTGAGTCTGGAACCACAGGGGGGTTCTCCTACGAGCAGTACTTC